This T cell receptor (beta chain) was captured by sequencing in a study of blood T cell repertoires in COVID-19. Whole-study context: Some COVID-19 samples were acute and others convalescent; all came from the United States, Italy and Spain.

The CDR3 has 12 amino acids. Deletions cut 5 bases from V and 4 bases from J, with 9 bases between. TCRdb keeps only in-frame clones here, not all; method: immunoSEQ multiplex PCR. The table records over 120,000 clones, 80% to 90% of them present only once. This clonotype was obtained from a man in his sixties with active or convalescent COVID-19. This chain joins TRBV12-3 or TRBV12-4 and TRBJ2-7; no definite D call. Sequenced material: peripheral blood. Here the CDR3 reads CASSPGRYEQYF. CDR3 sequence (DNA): TGTGCCAGCAGTCCAGGTCGATACGAGCAGTACTTC.